Below are 5 T cell receptor beta chains sequenced from a single sample in a study of T cell repertoires in cytomegalovirus infection. These receptors have no known antigen. TCRdb processed the reads anew with MiXCR; each CDR3 protein has one entry. The sample shows hundreds of thousands of distinct CDR3 sequences, 30% to 40% of them seen only once. Source: cultured PBMCs, taken from culture after CMV antigen stimulation. These receptors all come from a human donor in good health (CMV status not recorded). Some clones in this sample may be carry-over from other donors' samples.

The chain combines TRBV4-1 with TRBJ1-2; 12 bases align to TRBD1. The CDR3 has 15 amino acids. The V gene's germline CDR1 is MGHRA and CDR2 YSYEKL. V shed 6 bases and J 4 bases; nucleotides not matched to a gene: 6. The CDR3 DNA sequence: TGCGCCAGCAGGCGGGACAGGGGGCGAGGCTATGGCTACACCTTC. Its translation is CASRRDRGRGYGYTF.

This clonotype has more than one count but fewer than ten. The chain recombines TRBV12-3 or TRBV12-4 with TRBJ2-1; D may be TRBD1 (5 bases). Trimming stripped 5 bases from V and 8 bases from J, with 10 bases between. There are 12 residues in the CDR3. CDR3 in DNA: TGTGCCAGCAGTCCAGGGTGGGATGAGCAGTTCTTC. Translated: CASSPGWDEQFF.

The rearrangement links TRBV7-6 to TRBJ1-2; tentatively, D is TRBD1 (5 bases). The germline gives CDR1 SGHVS, CDR2 FNYEAQ. The V end lost 5 bases, the J end lost 8 bases, and 9 bases lay between the germline ends. This CDR3 has 11 amino acids. CDR3 sequence: CASSPGQGYTF. In DNA, the CDR3 is TGTGCCAGCAGCCCGGGGCAGGGCTACACCTTC.

The CDR3, as DNA: TGCGCCAGCAGCCAAGTTCCGGGTTCCACTGAAGCTTTCTTT. Protein: CASSQVPGSTEAFF. The chain couples TRBV4-1 to TRBJ1-1; D uncertain. The length of the CDR3 is 14 residues. Germline values: CDR1 MGHRA, CDR2 YSYEKL. V gave up 1 base and J gave up 4 bases, with 10 bases separating them.

The chain combines TRBV5-1 with TRBJ2-1; D is tentatively TRBD1 or TRBD2 (5 bases each). The V gene lost 4 bases and the J gene lost 7 bases, with 15 bases spanning the gap. The CDR3 contains 14 residues. Germline V gives CDR1 SGHRS, CDR2 YFSETQ. CDR3 residues: CASSPGTVSNEQFF. In nucleotides, the CDR3 is TGCGCCAGCAGCCCAGGGACGGTCTCAAATGAGCAGTTCTTC.